This T cell receptor beta chain was recorded in a study of tumor-infiltrating lymphocytes in primary liver carcinoma. The study's findings and limits: Only about 8-25% of top clones appeared in all five tumor regions.

Unsorted bulk tissue (about 18-30 mg) underwent RNA and DNA co-extraction. Every patient had chronic HBV infection and was treatment-naive. The input was 450 to 500 ng total RNA; TCR beta cDNA was made from it with a constant-region primer. Construction of TCR beta libraries relied on three successive nested multiplex PCR rounds employing slightly modified ARM-PCR. Amplification in the first two PCR rounds was performed using TRBV1-TRBV30 forward primers and a C-beta reverse primer for 10 cycles each. TCRdb re-called the multiplex PCR reads with MiXCR, one entry per CDR3 protein. There are 60,000 or so distinct CDR3 sequences in the sample; roughly 70% occur only once, and around 50% lies in the top ten. Germline values: CDR1 MNHEY, CDR2 SVGAGI. There are 15 residues in the CDR3. Between the trimmed V and J ends, which lost 5 bases and 3 bases, there was a span of 13 bases. Remarks on this clonotype: No antigen is known for it.

The TCR sequence derives from a man between 40 and 49 years old with primary liver carcinoma and hepatitis B virus infection. Sequenced sample: liver tumor tissue from sampling region 2. The subset here: tumor region T2, inferior pole. The chain uses TRBV6-5 and TRBJ2-2; no definite D call. The CDR3 DNA follows: TGTGCCAGCAGTCCAGCTTCCGCGGACACCGGGGAGCTGTTTTTT. It codes for CASSPASADTGELFF.